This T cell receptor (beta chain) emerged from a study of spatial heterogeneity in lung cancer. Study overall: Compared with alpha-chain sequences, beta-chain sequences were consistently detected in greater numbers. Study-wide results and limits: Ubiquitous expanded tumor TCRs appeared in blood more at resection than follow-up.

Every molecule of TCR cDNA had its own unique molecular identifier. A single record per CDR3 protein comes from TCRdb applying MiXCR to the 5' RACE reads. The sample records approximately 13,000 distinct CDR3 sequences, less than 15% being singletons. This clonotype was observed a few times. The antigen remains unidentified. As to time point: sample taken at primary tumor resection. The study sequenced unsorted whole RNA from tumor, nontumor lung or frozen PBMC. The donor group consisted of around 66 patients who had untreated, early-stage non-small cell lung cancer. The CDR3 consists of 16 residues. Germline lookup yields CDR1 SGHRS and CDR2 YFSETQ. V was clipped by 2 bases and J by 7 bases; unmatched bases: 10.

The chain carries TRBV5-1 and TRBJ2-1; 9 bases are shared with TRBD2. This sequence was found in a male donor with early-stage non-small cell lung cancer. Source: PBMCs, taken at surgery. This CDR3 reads CASSFNSGGAANEQFF. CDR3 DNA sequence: TGCGCCAGCAGCTTCAATAGCGGGGGTGCAGCGAATGAGCAGTTCTTC.